One and the same sample provided the 24 T cell receptor beta chains below, sequenced in a study of vaccination effects on CD4 cells after COVID-19. Only in-frame clones appear in the TCRdb table, and some are missing; sequencing was by immunoSEQ multiplex PCR. In the table there are 55,000 to 90,000 clones, roughly 73% of which are singletons. These receptors are not linked to any known antigen. Viral peptide pool expansion of antigen-specific CD4+ T cells preceded sequencing in the ViraFEST assay. Subsequent to roughly 10 days of culture, CD4+ T cells were isolated. It was between March and December 2020 that the person had a SARS-CoV-2 infection confirmed by PCR. The specimen was CD4+ T cells from PBMCs cultured with HIV peptides, collected before COVID-19 vaccination. Sample subset: HIV-1 Nef peptide pool negative control/reference culture. The receptors were sampled from a human donor who had a prior SARS-CoV-2 infection.

The V gene is TRBV6-5, the J gene TRBJ1-4, with D possibly being TRBD1 (5 bases). This CDR3 is built from 14 residues. Germline V gene lookup returns CDR1 MNHEY and CDR2 SVGAGI. Trimming left V 7 bases short and J 0 bases short, with 9 bases between. The DNA of the CDR3 is TGTGCCAGCAAGTCGGGGGCAACTAATGAAAAACTGTTTTTT. It translates to CASKSGATNEKLFF.

In DNA, the CDR3 is TGTGCCAGCTCACGGCAGGTCGTCAGCTCCTACGAGCAGTACTTC. Residues: CASSRQVVSSYEQYF. This chain connects TRBV18 to TRBJ2-7; D is undetermined. V was clipped by 4 bases and J by 0 bases, with 13 bases between them. Germline V gene sequence: CDR1 KGHSH, CDR2 LQKENI. CDR3 length equals 15 residues.

This clone was counted only a few times. The V gene is TRBV18, the J gene TRBJ1-2; D is unclear. The CDR3 covers 17 residues. From germline, CDR1 is KGHSH and CDR2 LQKENI. V was cut by 2 bases and J by 6 bases, with 22 bases left in between. CDR3 sequence: CASSPRALAGLSHGYTF. In nucleotides, the CDR3 is TGTGCCAGCTCACCAAGAGCTCTAGCGGGGTTGTCCCATGGCTACACCTTC.

The chain combines TRBV29-1 with TRBJ1-6; D is possibly TRBD1 (6 bases). Germline V gene lookup returns CDR1 SQVTM and CDR2 ANQGSEA. V dropped 5 bases and J dropped 6 bases, with 11 bases sitting between them. The CDR3 has 13 amino acids. As DNA, the CDR3 is TGCAGCGTTCGGACAGCGCGTAATTCACCCCTCCACTTT. It specifies CSVRTARNSPLHF.

This clone was counted between two and nine times. The chain couples TRBV9 to TRBJ1-1; D is unresolved. This CDR3 is 13 amino acids long. V dropped 0 bases and J dropped 7 bases, with 10 bases sitting between them. The V gene's germline CDR1 is SGDLS and CDR2 YYNGEE. Here the CDR3 DNA reads TGTGCCAGCAGCGTAGATCCAGACCTTGAAGCTTTCTTT. Amino acids: CASSVDPDLEAFF.

This rearrangement joins TRBV12-5 to TRBJ1-3; possibly TRBD1 for D (6 bases). The V gene lost 1 base and the J gene lost 0 bases, with 10 bases spanning the gap. This CDR3 is 16 amino acids long. In germline, CDR1 is LGHNT, CDR2 FRNRAP. The CDR3 DNA follows: TGTGCTAGTGGTTTGGCCCGGACAGACTCTGGAAACACCATATATTTT. This encodes CASGLARTDSGNTIYF. The entire variable domain, with the rest obtained from reference TRBV12-5 and TRBJ1-3, is as follows: DARVTQTPRHKVTEMGQEVTMRCQPILGHNTVFWYRQTMMQGLELLAYFRNRAPLDDSGMPKDRFSAEMPDATLATLKIQPSEPRDSAVYFCASGLARTDSGNTIYFGEGSWLTVV.

The rearrangement joins TRBV27 to TRBJ1-2, with TRBD1 as a possible D gene (5 bases). CDR1 is MNHEY and CDR2 is SMNVEV in the germline V gene (reference sequence). V lost 0 bases and J lost 2, with 7 bases in between. The CDR3 totals 14 residues. The CDR3 region is CASSLSQGNYGYTF. The DNA for the CDR3 is TGTGCCAGCAGTTTATCGCAGGGAAACTATGGCTACACCTTC.

This chain uses TRBV9 with TRBJ2-3; weak D call: TRBD2 (6 bases). The CDR3 contains 14 residues. Trimming removed 5 bases from V and 4 bases from J, with 14 bases in between. Germline CDR1 is SGDLS and CDR2 is YYNGEE. CDR3 DNA: TGTGCCAGCAGTATCAGAGTAGCGGCAGATACGCAGTATTTT. This gives the protein CASSIRVAADTQYF.

The chain is built from TRBV4-1 and TRBJ2-1; D unresolved. Germline values: CDR1 MGHRA, CDR2 YSYEKL. The CDR3 consists of 15 residues. V lost 6 bases, J lost 3 bases, and 15 bases lay in between. The CDR3 DNA sequence: TGCGCCAGCAGGGACCTCCAGATGGGCTACAATGAGCAGTTCTTC. It translates to CASRDLQMGYNEQFF.

The genes are TRBV6-5 and TRBJ2-1, with 8 positions matching TRBD2. There are 15 residues in the CDR3. V shed 6 bases, J shed 5 bases, and the junction held 9 bases outside the gene matches. Germline values: CDR1 MNHEY, CDR2 SVGAGI. CDR3 DNA sequence: TGTGCCAGCAGGGTAAGCGGGAGCGGGAACAATGAGCAGTTCTTC. Its translation: CASRVSGSGNNEQFF.

V and J are TRBV20-1 and TRBJ2-7, with D unclear. Germline lookup yields CDR1 DFQATT and CDR2 SNEGSKA (reference sequence). This CDR3 contains 11 residues. V lost 3 bases and J 3 bases, leaving 6 bases between the germline ends. The CDR3 is CSARWDYEQYF. CDR3 bases: TGCAGTGCTAGGTGGGACTACGAGCAGTACTTC.

This clone was seen only a few times. The chain combines TRBV19 with TRBJ1-5; unclear D gene. The V and J ends lost 4 bases and 2 bases respectively, with 9 bases between them. Germline lookup yields CDR1 LNHDA and CDR2 SQIVND (reference sequence). This CDR3 has 14 residues. The CDR3 loop is CASSTVIGNQPQHF. DNA of the CDR3: TGTGCCAGTAGTACGGTGATAGGCAATCAGCCCCAGCATTTT.

This clone was recorded only once. V and J are TRBV5-1 and TRBJ2-3, with TRBD2 as a possible D gene (6 bases). Looked up from germline, CDR1 is SGHRS and CDR2 is YFSETQ. V was trimmed by 6 bases and J by 0 bases, leaving 14 bases between them. The CDR3 totals 15 residues. CDR3 region: CASTRGGSSTDTQYF. As DNA, the CDR3 is TGCGCCAGCACGCGGGGCGGTTCTAGCACAGATACGCAGTATTTT.

This chain links TRBV7-2 with TRBJ2-5; D may be TRBD2 (5 bases). Germline V gene sequence: CDR1 SGHTA, CDR2 FQGNSA. This CDR3 region has 17 residues. With 6 bases removed from V and 0 bases from J, the gap between germline ends came to 20 bases. CDR3 nucleotides: TGTGCCAGCAGACGAACGACCCGGACTTCGTACCAAGAGACCCAGTACTTC. This translates into CASRRTTRTSYQETQYF.

The J gene is TRBJ1-1, the V gene TRBV30; D call uncertain. The CDR3 has 17 amino acids. Germline lookup yields CDR1 GTSNPN and CDR2 SVGIG (reference sequence). V gave up 1 base and J gave up 0 bases, with 18 bases separating them. CDR3 protein: CAWSANDGVWMNTEAFF. CDR3 DNA sequence: TGTGCCTGGAGTGCCAACGATGGCGTGTGGATGAACACTGAAGCTTTCTTT.

The genes are TRBV2 and TRBJ1-5, with TRBD1 matching over 8 bases. The CDR3 consists of 15 residues. Germline CDR1 SNHLY, CDR2 FYNNEI. Trimming took 6 bases from V and 6 from J; bases not matched to a gene: 10. CDR3 amino acids: CASSEIGQGGQPQHF. CDR3 DNA sequence: TGTGCCAGCAGCGAAATAGGACAGGGCGGTCAGCCCCAGCATTTT.

The V and J genes are TRBV7-3 and TRBJ2-1; maybe TRBD2 (5 bases). The length of the CDR3 is 13 residues. V dropped 5 bases and J dropped 14 bases, with 19 bases sitting between them. In germline, CDR1 is SGHTA, CDR2 FQGTGA. The CDR3 is CASSPGIGVSKFF. CDR3 nucleotides: TGTGCCAGCAGCCCGGGTATCGGGGTGAGCAAGTTCTTC.

As concerns this clone: One end of the junction fails to match germline, which may point to a read error. This chain joins TRBV24-1 and TRBJ2-7; 7 nucleotides match TRBD1. Germline V CDR1 and CDR2: KGHDR, SFDVKD. The CDR3 length is 15 residues. Here the CDR3 reads CATSDGTVFSSEQYF. The CDR3 coding sequence is TGTGCCACCAGTGACGGGACAGTTTTTTCCTCCGAGCAGTACTTC.

This clone has just one count. The chain is built from TRBV5-1 and TRBJ1-6; D possibly corresponds to TRBD1 (5 bases). This CDR3 region has 16 residues. V was pared by 0 bases and J by 7 bases, with 14 bases between. Per germline, CDR1 SGHRS and CDR2 YFSETQ. The CDR3: CASSLDYGAGNSPLHF. CDR3 bases: TGCGCCAGCAGCTTGGATTATGGGGCCGGGAATTCACCCCTCCACTTT.

This clone was seen a few times. The chain has TRBV5-1 and TRBJ2-5, with D hard to call. In germline, CDR1 is SGHRS, CDR2 YFSETQ. V shed 4 bases and J shed 5 bases, with 9 bases lying between them. There are 12 residues in the CDR3. CDR3 in amino acids: CASSKNGETQYF. The CDR3 coding sequence is TGCGCCAGCAGCAAGAACGGGGAGACCCAGTACTTC. Full variable domain (outside the CDR3, taken from reference TRBV5-1 and TRBJ2-5): KAGVTQTPRYLIKTRGQQVTLSCSPISGHRSVSWYQQTPGQGLQFLFEYFSETQRNKGNFPGRFSGRQFSNSRSEMNVSTLELGDSALYLCASSKNGETQYFGPGTRLLVL.

The chain has TRBV18 and TRBJ1-1; D ambiguous. The CDR3 runs to 13 residues. V shed 2 bases and J shed 6 bases, with 10 bases lying between them. Germline V CDR1 and CDR2: KGHSH, LQKENI. As DNA, the CDR3 is TGTGCCAGCTCACCATTTTTTACCCCTGAAGCTTTCTTT. Translating it yields CASSPFFTPEAFF.

The chain has TRBV6-5 and TRBJ2-7; 7 nucleotides agree with TRBD1. CDR3 size: 14 residues. The trim removed 5 bases at V and 3 bases at J, leaving 7 bases unmatched. The germline V gene has CDR1 MNHEY and CDR2 SVGAGI. The CDR3 here is CASSLGGAVYEQYF. The CDR3 nucleotides are TGTGCCAGCAGTCTAGGGGGCGCCGTCTACGAGCAGTACTTC.

This chain connects TRBV4-1 to TRBJ2-6; D is uncertain. The CDR3 is made up of 16 amino acids. Trimming stripped 4 bases from V and 2 bases from J, with 12 bases between. Germline values: CDR1 MGHRA, CDR2 YSYEKL. The CDR3 region has the DNA TGCGCCAGCAGCCCGCCGTTGGGCGCTGGGGCCAACGTCCTGACTTTC. Amino acid sequence: CASSPPLGAGANVLTF.

This clone is termed medium-sized. J is TRBJ1-1 and V is TRBV27, with 10 nucleotides matching TRBD1. V lost 5 bases to trimming and J lost 1 base; unmatched junction nucleotides: 4. From germline, CDR1 is MNHEY and CDR2 SMNVEV (reference sequence). This CDR3 comprises 15 residues. The CDR3 loop is CASSPRQGANTEAFF. CDR3 in DNA: TGTGCCAGCAGTCCCCGACAGGGGGCGAACACTGAAGCTTTCTTT.